This T cell receptor (beta chain) was captured in a study of monozygotic twins with inflammatory bowel disease (dated by TCRdb to between 2017 and 2020). Context from the whole study: A total of some 30 monozygotic twin pairs were included in the full study, comprising nine German pairs (four IBD-concordant, five IBD-discordant) and 19 IBD-discordant Danish pairs. The search for disease-associated traits relied mainly on comparing, within discordant pairs, IBD patients with their genetically identical healthy co-twins. Each individual had, on average, about 151 000 unique TCRalpha sequences and 181 000 unique TCRbeta sequences available for analysis.

Paper-wide results and their limitations: IBD patients shared fewer clonotypes with other individuals than healthy twins did, most markedly in patients showing signs of disease activity. Repertoire similarity did not differ between concordant and discordant twins, which could be due to limited statistical power. Background noise and inter-individual variability may have been introduced into the repertoires by the differing immunosuppressive treatments among patients. The analysis was unable to tell apart different T cell subtypes. Measured by the inverse Simpson index, TCRbeta repertoire diversity was lower in IBD patients than in their healthy co-twins. No single strong signal or clonotype linked to IBD turned up in the results, so the idea that one exists was not supported.

Library generation was performed with 5' RACE. For each TCR library, 3,500 to 4,500 ng of total RNA was used. For each sample, cDNA synthesis was carried out in eight separate reactions using SMARTScribe reverse transcriptase. During cDNA synthesis, template switching introduced unique molecular identifiers that contained a 6-nucleotide sample barcode. Amplification of TCRalpha and TCRbeta cDNA involved two nested PCRs of approximately 17 and 9 cycles, and each PCR was followed by bead purification. Before amplification, the cDNA was both treated with uracil DNA-glycosylase and purified with the QIAquick PCR purification kit. The second PCR added Illumina TruSeq-compatible adapters along with sample-specific barcodes. TapeStation and Qubit were used to check library quality and concentration, and 4 to 6 ng of each library was pooled. Pooled libraries were sequenced on an Illumina HiSeq2500 single-index Rapid Run with 2 x 100 bp reads and custom sequencing primers. On the authors' methods: PCR and sequencing errors were corrected by UMI-based consensus assembly using MiGEC version 1.2.6. MiXCR version 2.1.1 handled V(D)J alignment, clonotype assembly and CDR3 extraction. Gene usage, clonotype sharing and MAIT/NKT TCR abundance were normalised by analysing the top 1000, 10 000 and 20 000 clonotypes per sample. Diversity was computed as the inverse Simpson index with the vegan R package after downsampling to 27 000 UMIs. Paired Mann-Whitney U tests on discordant twin pairs were used, with Benjamini-Hochberg multiple-testing correction. TCRdb reprocessed the public reads and reports one entry per CDR3 protein sequence, without DNA. None of the V and J calls come from the authors' own analysis; TCRdb made them. Per the sample table, the count is over 90,000 distinct CDR3 sequences. The ten largest make up about 2% of the sample.

The CDR3 sequence holds 14 residues, the cysteine and phenylalanine included. DNA was not recorded. According to the germline V gene (reference sequence), CDR1 reads DFQATT and CDR2 reads SNEGSKA. As to this clonotype: No cognate antigen has been identified for it.

From each donor, a roughly 2.5 ml peripheral blood sample was collected into PAXgene tubes and stored at -80 degrees C. Without T cell sorting, total RNA was isolated from whole blood using the PAXgene blood miRNA kit on an automated QIAcube. Peripheral blood from monozygotic twin pairs who were concordant or discordant for inflammatory bowel disease underwent deep TCRalpha and TCRbeta repertoire profiling using unique molecular barcoding. Smoking habits were recorded for all twin pairs, and each individual was classified as a current, former or never smoker. In this chain, TRBV20-1 is recombined with TRBJ2-7; TCRdb lists TRBD1, though no DNA is available to test this call. Sample: blood. This sequence originates from a human donor with ulcerative colitis or Crohn's disease, or a healthy co-twin of an affected twin (not recorded which). The CDR3 amino acid sequence is: CSASTGGRVDEQYF.